One sample yielded the 19 T cell receptor beta chains listed below, sequenced in a study of T cell responses to AZD1222 COVID-19 vaccine. The protocol was immunoSEQ multiplex PCR, while the TCRdb copy is restricted to in-frame clones and leaves out a portion. The sample consists of around 100,000 clones, about 86% of them appearing once. The sequencing used peripheral blood, collected on day 0 of AZD1222 vaccination. The receptors were gathered from an adult in good health.

The V gene is TRBV10-3, the J gene TRBJ1-5; 12 bases fit TRBD1. The V and J ends lost 3 bases and 4 bases, in that order; junction bases with no gene match: 7. Germline V gene sequence: CDR1 ENHRY, CDR2 SYGVKD. The CDR3 covers 17 residues. As DNA, the CDR3 is TGTGCCATCAGTGAAGGGACAGGGGGCCTGTCGAATCAGCCCCAGCATTTT. Amino acid sequence: CAISEGTGGLSNQPQHF.

The chain carries TRBV19 and TRBJ1-6; D possibly corresponds to TRBD1 (6 bases). The germline V gene has CDR1 LNHDA and CDR2 SQIVND (reference sequence). V gave up 1 base and J gave up 4 bases, with 14 bases separating them. This CDR3 has 17 amino acids. CDR3 DNA sequence: TGTGCCAGTAGTATAGGAACCGACAGGAGGTATAATTCACCCCTCCACTTT. Translated, it gives CASSIGTDRRYNSPLHF.

The V gene is TRBV10-3, the J gene TRBJ1-3; D is undetermined. From germline, CDR1 is ENHRY and CDR2 SYGVKD. This CDR3 contains 15 residues. The V end was cut by 10 bases, the J end by 3 bases, with 19 bases between. CDR3 amino acids: CASRGRVGIGNTIYF. Written as DNA, the CDR3 is TGTGCCAGTCGGGGTAGGGTCGGTATTGGAAACACCATATATTTT.

This chain links TRBV6-5 with TRBJ2-1; D might be TRBD1 or TRBD2, each matching 5 bases. The CDR3 contains 15 residues. Germline V gives CDR1 MNHEY, CDR2 SVGAGI. Trimming pared 0 bases from V and 6 bases from J, leaving 12 bases between. The CDR3 loop is CASSYSYGGGNEQFF. The DNA for the CDR3 is TGTGCCAGCAGTTACTCGTATGGGGGTGGCAATGAGCAGTTCTTC.

The rearrangement links TRBV28 to TRBJ1-1; D is undetermined. The V gene lost 6 bases and the J gene lost 1 base, with 12 bases spanning the gap. Germline V gene lookup returns CDR1 MDHEN and CDR2 SYDVKM. CDR3 length equals 14 residues. CDR3 bases: TGTGCCAGCAGCCCCTGGACGGAGAACACTGAAGCTTTCTTT. It translates to CASSPWTENTEAFF.

The rearrangement uses TRBV6-1 and TRBJ1-2; TRBD1 matches at 9 bases. This CDR3 region has 15 residues. With 3 bases clipped from V and 3 bases from J, the junction kept 5 bases outside the gene matches. Germline V lookup: CDR1 MNHNS, CDR2 SASEGT. CDR3 nucleotides: TGTGCCAGCAGTGACCGAACAGGGGGCCACTATGGCTACACCTTC. Residues: CASSDRTGGHYGYTF.

The rearrangement links TRBV28 to TRBJ1-2; no clear D gene. Germline CDR1 reads MDHEN; CDR2 reads SYDVKM. The CDR3 is made up of 12 amino acids. The V gene lost 3 bases and the J gene lost 8 bases, with 10 bases spanning the gap. The CDR3 coding sequence is TGTGCCAGCAGTTTGCGTAGGGTCGGCTACACCTTC. Translating gives CASSLRRVGYTF.

This chain connects TRBV6-5 to TRBJ2-5; weak D call: TRBD1 (7 bases). Germline V gene sequence: CDR1 MNHEY, CDR2 SVGAGI. The CDR3 spans 16 residues. Trimming cost V 0 bases and J 1 base, with 12 bases left between them. DNA for the CDR3: TGTGCCAGCAGTTACTCGACAGGGACTTTCCAAGAGACCCAGTACTTC. It specifies CASSYSTGTFQETQYF.

The rearrangement uses TRBV9 and TRBJ2-4, with D maybe TRBD2 (6 bases). The CDR3 length is 20 residues. CDR1 and CDR2 from the germline V gene are SGDLS and YYNGEE. V gave up 0 bases and J gave up 0 bases, with 22 bases separating them. The CDR3 protein is CASSVDPLGGDPVAKNIQYF. The CDR3 nucleotides read TGTGCCAGCAGCGTAGACCCCCTCGGAGGGGACCCTGTAGCCAAAAACATTCAGTACTTC.

The V gene is TRBV29-1, the J gene TRBJ2-3, with 7 bases that match TRBD2. Trimming cost V 4 bases and J 3 bases; bases outside gene matches: 7. The germline V gene encodes CDR1 SQVTM and CDR2 ANQGSEA. This CDR3 is 14 amino acids long. This CDR3 is CSVVPGGSTDTQYF. The CDR3 bases are TGCAGCGTTGTTCCGGGGGGTTCTACAGATACGCAGTATTTT.

The J gene is TRBJ1-6, the V gene TRBV19; the D gene is possibly TRBD1 (5 bases). This CDR3 has 14 amino acids. Between the trimmed V and J ends, which lost 8 bases and 9 bases, there was a span of 17 bases. The V gene's germline CDR1 is LNHDA and CDR2 SQIVND (reference sequence). This CDR3 reads CASGPGEESSPLHF. In DNA, the CDR3 is TGTGCCAGTGGCCCGGGGGAAGAGAGTTCACCCCTCCACTTT.

The rearrangement uses TRBV5-1 and TRBJ1-2; D is unresolved. The germline gives CDR1 SGHRS, CDR2 YFSETQ. V was clipped by 0 bases and J by 6 bases, with 9 bases between them. The CDR3 sequence is 13 residues long. The CDR3 here is CASSLERLDGYTF. The CDR3 DNA reads TGCGCCAGCAGCTTGGAACGGCTCGATGGCTACACCTTC.

The V gene is TRBV11-2, the J gene TRBJ1-4; no firm D call. With 0 bases removed from V and 11 bases from J, the gap between germline ends came to 10 bases. Per germline, CDR1 SGHAT and CDR2 FQNNGV. The CDR3 covers 13 residues. CDR3 protein: CASSLDIQRKLFF. The CDR3, as DNA: TGTGCCAGCAGCTTAGATATTCAGAGGAAACTGTTTTTT.

V usage is TRBV27 and J usage is TRBJ2-7; 14 nucleotides align to TRBD2. J lost 3 bases, V lost 6 bases, and 10 bases had no gene match. This CDR3 has 17 amino acids. Germline V gene sequence: CDR1 MNHEY, CDR2 SMNVEV (reference sequence). CDR3 protein: CASSLGGLAGGLYEQYF. CDR3 DNA sequence: TGTGCCAGCAGCCTAGGTGGACTAGCGGGGGGCCTCTACGAGCAGTACTTC.

This chain links TRBV5-5 with TRBJ2-5; D unresolved. CDR3 length: 14 residues. Germline V gene sequence: CDR1 SGHKS, CDR2 YYEKEE (reference sequence). Trimming stripped 0 bases from V and 3 bases from J, with 9 bases between. The CDR3 sequence is CASSLAAQKETQYF. The CDR3 region has the DNA TGTGCCAGCAGCTTGGCTGCCCAGAAAGAGACCCAGTACTTC. The full variable domain, completed using reference TRBV5-5 and TRBJ2-5, is DAGVTQSPTHLIKTRGQQVTLRCSPISGHKSVSWYQQVLGQGPQFIFQYYEKEERGRGNFPDRFSARQFPNYSSELNVNALLLGDSALYLCASSLAAQKETQYFGPGTRLLVL.

The CDR3: CASSQECLLSPGTGKTDTQYF. The CDR3 DNA is TGTGCCAGCAGCCAAGAGTGCTTACTAAGTCCCGGGACAGGCAAGACAGATACGCAGTATTTT. This chain connects TRBV3-1 (or the pseudogene TRBV3-2) to TRBJ2-3; TRBD1 matches at 8 bases. The CDR3 loop spans 21 amino acids. Unmatched junction bases numbered 20, after V lost 0 bases and J lost 3 bases. The germline V gene has CDR1 LGHDT and CDR2 YNNKEL (reference sequence).

Concerning this clone: A junction end diverges from the germline sequence, so it may reflect a read error. The chain combines TRBV18 with TRBJ2-5; possible D gene TRBD2, 6 bases. The CDR3 runs to 14 residues. Germline V gene sequence: CDR1 KGHSH, CDR2 LQKENI. The CDR3 protein is CANSPQGGQETQYF. The CDR3 coding sequence is TGTGCCAACTCACCTCAGGGAGGACAAGAGACCCAGTACTTC.

CDR3 sequence: CASSSTITQYF. In nucleotides, the CDR3 is TGTGCCAGCAGCTCGACAATTACGCAGTATTTT. The V and J genes are TRBV5-4 and TRBJ2-3; no firm D call. This CDR3 comprises 11 residues. The germline V and J ends were trimmed by 3 bases and 8 bases, with 7 bases remaining between them. The germline gives CDR1 SGHNT, CDR2 YYREEE (reference sequence).

This clone came up a few times. The chain is built from TRBV29-1 and TRBJ1-1; D possibly corresponds to TRBD1 (5 bases). The CDR3 extends over 14 amino acids. Trimming left V 7 bases short and J 4 bases short, with 19 bases between. CDR1 SQVTM and CDR2 ANQGSEA come from the germline V gene. In nucleotides, the CDR3 is TGCAGCGGTCTAGGGGAGGGCGGGAGCACTGAAGCTTTCTTT. It translates to CSGLGEGGSTEAFF.